This TCR beta chain was recovered during a study of PD-L1 blockade in urothelial cancer. Study at large: Patients with male sex and bladder-origin urothelial cancer accounted for twenty-five of 29 enrolled. Investigators checked blood 3 weeks (second dose) and 6 weeks after treatment start.

The method was immunoSEQ multiplex PCR; TCRdb's version includes in-frame clones alone and lacks a portion of them. The sample lists 45,000 to 50,000 clones, about 91% occurring once. Trimming removed 5 bases from V and 4 bases from J, with 20 bases in between. CDR3 length equals 16 residues. Germline CDR1 and CDR2: LNHDA and SQIVND (reference sequence). The sequence was obtained from a man aged 80 or over with urothelial cancer. The chain has TRBV19 and TRBJ1-2; a weak D match, TRBD1 (5 bases). Material: PBMCs, obtained around atezolizumab (anti-PD-L1) treatment. The CDR3 DNA reads TGTGCCAGTAGTCCATCTACAGCAGGGTTGGGCTATGGCTACACCTTC. This sequence encodes CASSPSTAGLGYGYTF. The variable domain in full, with the rest retrieved from reference TRBV19 and TRBJ1-2, is DGGITQSPKYLFRKEGQNVTLSCEQNLNHDAMYWYRQDPGQGLRLIYYSQIVNDFQKGDIAEGYSVSREKKESFPLTVTSAQKNPTAFYLCASSPSTAGLGYGYTFGSGTRLTVV.